This T cell receptor (beta chain) was profiled in a study of identifying expanded T cells in peripheral blood. Trimming cost V 6 bases and J 4 bases, with 13 bases left between them. Germline CDR1 is MNHEY and CDR2 is SMNVEV (reference sequence). This CDR3 is built from 13 residues. The data were produced by immunoSEQ multiplex PCR, yet TCRdb's version contains in-frame clones alone and is incomplete. This sample has 50,000 to 65,000 clones, with about 85% found just once. The origin of this receptor is a person aged 18 to 75 in good health. Sequencing was carried out using blood. The J gene is TRBJ2-7, the V gene TRBV27, with D perhaps matching TRBD2 (5 bases). Here the CDR3 DNA reads TGTGCCAGCAGCCACGGGAAGGCGTACGAGCAGTACTTC. Translated, it gives CASSHGKAYEQYF.